This T cell receptor (beta chain) derives from a study of CD8 T cells in Susac syndrome. Study-wide results and caveats: The study recognized that its TCR sequencing and HLA analysis covered a relatively small number of individuals.

Germline V gene lookup returns CDR1 SEHNR and CDR2 FQNEAQ (reference sequence). Deletions cut 5 bases from V and 10 bases from J, with 14 bases between. The CDR3 consists of 12 residues. An input of 0.5 to 1 ug of RNA was subjected to reverse transcription using random hexamers. The method of amplification for TCR beta CDR3 was immunoSEQ multiplex PCR, covering 54 Vbeta and 13 Jbeta. Using its own MiXCR run on the immunoSEQ multiplex PCR reads, TCRdb lists one record per CDR3 protein. The table lists 150,000 to 200,000 distinct CDR3 sequences, approximately 95% of them singletons. TCR beta sequences were obtained from blood CD8+ and CD4+ T cells. The study used treatment-naive patients who had stable or active relapsing-remitting disease as multiple sclerosis controls. With regard to this clonotype: The antigen is undetermined.

This TCR was sampled from a human donor with multiple sclerosis. This chain connects TRBV7-9 to TRBJ2-5; D possibly corresponds to TRBD2 (5 bases). Input material: CD8+ T cells from PBMCs. CDR3 sequence reads: CASSPNPGIQYF. The DNA for the CDR3 is TGTGCCAGCAGCCCCAATCCGGGGATCCAGTACTTC.